Below, 24 T cell receptor beta chains from the same sample are listed, as sequenced in a study of blood T cell repertoires in COVID-19 (dated by TCRdb to the early 2020s). The library relied on the immunoSEQ multiplex PCR assay. TCRdb provides this immuneACCESS table in a form limited to in-frame rearrangements. Some clones are lacking; in checked studies, under half of them reflect an unresolved V gene, and why the rest are absent is not known. This sample lists 300,000 to 500,000 clones; roughly 90% were detected once. The top ten hold more than 0.85% of the sample. Material for sequencing was PBMCs or T cells enriched from blood (not recorded which). The receptors here all came from a woman in her twenties or thirties with acute COVID-19.

This clone was picked up a small number of times. The rearrangement joins TRBV6-5 to TRBJ1-2; D is undetermined. Trimming left V 6 bases short and J 1 base short, with 6 bases between. The CDR3 is 12 amino acids. Germline V CDR1 and CDR2: MNHEY, SVGAGI. The CDR3: CASSPVNYGYTF. In DNA, the CDR3 is TGTGCCAGCAGCCCAGTTAACTATGGCTACACCTTC.

The chain carries TRBV6-5 and TRBJ1-1, with D tentatively TRBD1 (5 bases). The germline V and J ends were trimmed by 2 bases and 2 bases, with 12 bases remaining between them. The CDR3 is made up of 15 amino acids. Germline assignment: CDR1 MNHEY and CDR2 SVGAGI. The chain's CDR3 is CASSYRRVENTEAFF. The CDR3 DNA sequence: TGTGCCAGCAGTTACCGCAGGGTTGAAAACACTGAAGCTTTCTTT.

V gene TRBV7-8 combines with J gene TRBJ2-1, with 8 bases matching TRBD2. Per germline, CDR1 SGHVS and CDR2 FQNEAQ. The CDR3 has 15 amino acids. V was pared by 1 base and J by 3 bases, with 2 bases of the junction left unmatched. DNA of the CDR3: TGTGCCAGCAGCTTAGGGCTAGCGGGCTACAATGAGCAGTTCTTC. Its translation: CASSLGLAGYNEQFF.

CDR3 amino acids: CASSLGGEFTEAFF. The CDR3 coding sequence is TGCGCCAGCAGCTTGGGCGGAGAATTCACTGAAGCTTTCTTT. The chain links TRBV5-1 to TRBJ1-1; D is ambiguous. The CDR3 consists of 14 residues. Germline CDR1 and CDR2: SGHRS and YFSETQ. V was clipped by 0 bases and J by 4 bases, with 10 bases between them.

The chain joins TRBV2 to TRBJ1-5; 7 bases agree with TRBD1. The CDR3 runs to 14 residues. Losses at the gene ends were 6 bases for V and 6 bases for J; bases not matched to a gene: 8. Germline CDR1 reads SNHLY; CDR2 reads FYNNEI. CDR3 loop: CASRPGQASQPQHF. The CDR3 coding sequence is TGTGCCAGCAGACCCGGACAGGCTAGTCAGCCCCAGCATTTT.

The chain carries TRBV9 and TRBJ1-2, with 9 bases aligning to TRBD1. The J segment lost 4 bases and the V segment lost 2 bases, leaving 3 bases of the junction unmatched. The CDR3 is 14 residues long. The germline CDR1 and CDR2 sequences are SGDLS and YYNGEE. CDR3 nucleotides: TGTGCCAGCAGCGTGGGACAGGGCGGCTATGGCTACACCTTC. Translation gives CASSVGQGGYGYTF.

The V and J genes are TRBV7-8 and TRBJ1-4; TRBD1 aligns across 7 bases. Germline CDR1 is SGHVS and CDR2 is FQNEAQ. This CDR3 region has 19 residues. V lost 5 bases to trimming and J lost 4 bases; unmatched junction nucleotides: 19. For the CDR3, the DNA is TGTGCCAGCAGCCGCCTAAGGGCCAGATTGACAGGGCATAATGAAAAACTGTTTTTT. Amino acids: CASSRLRARLTGHNEKLFF.

The rearrangement uses TRBV3-1 (or the pseudogene TRBV3-2) and TRBJ1-2; D unclear. The germline V gene has CDR1 LGHDT and CDR2 YNNKEL (reference sequence). The CDR3 covers 11 residues. V was clipped by 2 bases and J by 13 bases, with 11 bases between them. CDR3 loop: CASSQRGEATF. CDR3 nucleotides: TGTGCCAGCAGCCAACGGGGAGAGGCCACCTTC.

V gene TRBV13 combines with J gene TRBJ2-7, with TRBD2 as a possible D gene (6 bases). Trimming stripped 4 bases from V and 4 bases from J, with 20 bases between. The CDR3 covers 16 residues. Germline V gives CDR1 PRHDT, CDR2 FYEKMQ (reference sequence). The CDR3 DNA reads as TGTGCCAGCAGCTCCCGTGGAGGGCCGACAAAGTACGAGCAGTACTTC. It yields the protein CASSSRGGPTKYEQYF.

This CDR3 reads CASSGTSGGTYEQYF. The DNA of the CDR3 is TGTGCCAGTAGCGGGACTAGCGGGGGAACCTACGAGCAGTACTTC. The genes are TRBV19 and TRBJ2-7, with TRBD2 identical over 14 bases. The CDR3 runs 15 residues. Trimming cost V 6 bases and J 2 bases; bases outside gene matches: 3. The germline V gene has CDR1 LNHDA and CDR2 SQIVND (reference sequence). The full variable domain, its missing parts supplied by reference TRBV19 and TRBJ2-7, is DGGITQSPKYLFRKEGQNVTLSCEQNLNHDAMYWYRQDPGQGLRLIYYSQIVNDFQKGDIAEGYSVSREKKESFPLTVTSAQKNPTAFYLCASSGTSGGTYEQYFGPGTRLTVT.

The V and J genes are TRBV13 and TRBJ1-6; D uncertain. The CDR3 runs 17 residues. Germline values: CDR1 PRHDT, CDR2 FYEKMQ (reference sequence). Trimming removed 0 bases at V and 0 bases at J, with 9 bases between. The CDR3 reads CASSLGERVSYNSPLHF. In nucleotides, the CDR3 is TGTGCCAGCAGCTTAGGAGAGCGGGTCTCCTATAATTCACCCCTCCACTTT.

Regarding this clone: The sample has other DNA sequences that encode this CDR3 too. V usage is TRBV28 and J usage is TRBJ2-3, with D maybe TRBD2 (7 bases). Germline loops: CDR1 MDHEN, CDR2 SYDVKM. This CDR3 is built from 13 residues. V shed 5 bases and J shed 6 bases, with 12 bases lying between them. The CDR3 sequence is CASSRGGGDTQYF. In DNA form, the CDR3 reads TGTGCCAGCAGTAGGGGGGGCGGGGATACGCAGTATTTT. Looking up the rest from reference TRBV28 and TRBJ2-3 gives the full variable domain: DVKVTQSSRYLVKRTGEKVFLECVQDMDHENMFWYRQDPGLGLRLIYFSYDVKMKEKGDIPEGYSVSREKKERFSLILESASTNQTSMYLCASSRGGGDTQYFGPGTRLTVL.

The chain has TRBV10-2 and TRBJ2-7; 9 positions match TRBD1. The length of the CDR3 is 17 residues. With 8 bases clipped from V and 5 bases from J, the junction kept 19 bases outside the gene matches. Germline assignment: CDR1 WSHSY and CDR2 SAAADI. CDR3 protein: CASLKFSTGTGWDEQYF. The CDR3 bases are TGCGCCAGCCTTAAGTTTTCTACCGGGACAGGGTGGGACGAGCAGTACTTC.

This clone was counted between two and nine times. The J gene is TRBJ2-4, the V gene TRBV6-1; D perhaps matches TRBD1 (6 bases). The CDR3 is 14 residues long. Trimming shortened V by 1 base and J by 4 bases, and 8 bases separated the two germline ends. Germline CDR1 MNHNS, CDR2 SASEGT. CDR3 sequence (DNA): TGTGCCAGCAGTGAAGACGGGACAAAAAACATTCAGTACTTC. Translating it yields CASSEDGTKNIQYF.

Of note for this clone: Other DNA sequences in this specimen translate into the identical CDR3. The chain has TRBV4-1 and TRBJ1-3; D is ambiguous. Germline CDR1 reads MGHRA; CDR2 reads YSYEKL. Trimming left V 0 bases short and J 0 bases short, with 6 bases between. The CDR3 has 15 amino acids. The CDR3 region has the DNA TGCGCCAGCAGCCAAGATAGGAGCTCTGGAAACACCATATATTTT. This codes for CASSQDRSSGNTIYF.

The chain uses TRBV7-7 and TRBJ1-5; a possible D gene is TRBD1 (6 bases). The CDR3 has 15 amino acids. CDR1 is SSHAT, CDR2 FNYEAQ, per germline (reference sequence). Trimming shortened V by 1 base and J by 4 bases, and 11 bases separated the two germline ends. DNA for the CDR3: TGTGCCAGCAGCTTAGGTAGGACAGAAAATCAGCCCCAGCATTTT. Encoded protein: CASSLGRTENQPQHF.

V usage is TRBV29-1 and J usage is TRBJ2-2; D might be TRBD1 (5 bases). V was shortened by 6 bases and J by 4 bases, with 18 bases between the two germline ends. This CDR3 contains 15 residues. Germline CDR1 is SQVTM and CDR2 is ANQGSEA. CDR3 region: CSVRSSRVGTGELFF. In DNA, the CDR3 is TGCAGCGTACGATCCTCCAGGGTGGGCACCGGGGAGCTGTTTTTT.

The V call is TRBV6-5, the J call TRBJ2-5; TRBD1 is a possible D gene (6 bases). CDR1 and CDR2 from the germline V gene are MNHEY and SVGAGI. Deletions cut 5 bases from V and 5 bases from J, with 12 bases between. This CDR3 spans 13 amino acids. The CDR3 coding sequence is TGTGCCAGCAGTCAGATAAGGGGGGAGACCCAGTACTTC. Its protein is CASSQIRGETQYF.

The rearrangement joins TRBV6-5 to TRBJ1-5; D might be TRBD1 (6 bases). The CDR3 is made up of 14 amino acids. The germline V gene has CDR1 MNHEY and CDR2 SVGAGI. V was cut by 5 bases and J by 5 bases, with 13 bases left in between. DNA of the CDR3: TGTGCCAGCAGTCATACAGGGAGCCATCAGCCCCAGCATTTT. Its protein product is CASSHTGSHQPQHF.

This chain links TRBV3-1 (or the pseudogene TRBV3-2) with TRBJ2-2; no reliable D call. This CDR3 spans 16 amino acids. The V gene lost 4 bases and the J gene lost 1 base, with 13 bases spanning the gap. Germline V gene sequence: CDR1 LGHDT, CDR2 YNNKEL (reference sequence). This chain's CDR3 is CASSRRTNMNTGELFF. The CDR3 nucleotides read TGTGCCAGCAGCCGCCGAACAAACATGAACACCGGGGAGCTGTTTTTT.

V usage is TRBV12-5 and J usage is TRBJ1-2; 7 bases match TRBD1. Losses at the gene ends were 5 bases for V and 3 bases for J; bases not matched to a gene: 9. This CDR3 is 15 amino acids long. CDR1 is LGHNT and CDR2 is FRNRAP in the germline V gene. Here the CDR3 DNA reads TGTGCTAGTGGTCCGCGACAGGGAGAGGACTATGGCTACACCTTC. This translates into CASGPRQGEDYGYTF.

The chain couples TRBV7-9 to TRBJ2-7; tentatively, D is TRBD1 (6 bases). This CDR3 spans 15 amino acids. Germline V gene data show CDR1 as SEHNR and CDR2 as FQNEAQ (reference sequence). Trimming removed 0 bases from V and 3 bases from J, with 12 bases in between. In DNA form, the CDR3 reads TGTGCCAGCAGCTTAGCGCAGGGGTCGGACTACGAGCAGTACTTC. It yields the protein CASSLAQGSDYEQYF.

This sequence joins TRBV7-9 and TRBJ2-7; TRBD1 is a possible D gene (6 bases). From germline, CDR1 is SEHNR and CDR2 FQNEAQ (reference sequence). V was clipped by 5 bases and J by 3 bases, with 11 bases between them. The CDR3 spans 13 residues. CDR3 in amino acids: CASSLQGGYEQYF. The CDR3 region has the DNA TGTGCCAGCAGCCTCCAAGGGGGCTACGAGCAGTACTTC.

A note on this clone: Other nucleotide sequences in the sample specify the same CDR3. The chain is built from TRBV18 and TRBJ1-2, with 7 bases matching TRBD1. CDR3 size: 13 residues. Germline CDR1 is KGHSH and CDR2 is LQKENI. V lost 6 bases and J lost 3; bases outside the gene matches: 4. The CDR3 loop is CASSLQGDYGYTF. In DNA, the CDR3 is TGTGCCAGCTCTCTGCAGGGGGACTATGGCTACACCTTC. The full variable domain, in which reference TRBV18 and TRBJ1-2 provide the parts outside the CDR3, is NAGVMQNPRHLVRRRGQEARLRCSPMKGHSHVYWYRQLPEEGLKFMVYLQKENIIDESGMPKERFSAEFPKEGPSILRIQQVVRGDSAAYFCASSLQGDYGYTFGSGTRLTVV.